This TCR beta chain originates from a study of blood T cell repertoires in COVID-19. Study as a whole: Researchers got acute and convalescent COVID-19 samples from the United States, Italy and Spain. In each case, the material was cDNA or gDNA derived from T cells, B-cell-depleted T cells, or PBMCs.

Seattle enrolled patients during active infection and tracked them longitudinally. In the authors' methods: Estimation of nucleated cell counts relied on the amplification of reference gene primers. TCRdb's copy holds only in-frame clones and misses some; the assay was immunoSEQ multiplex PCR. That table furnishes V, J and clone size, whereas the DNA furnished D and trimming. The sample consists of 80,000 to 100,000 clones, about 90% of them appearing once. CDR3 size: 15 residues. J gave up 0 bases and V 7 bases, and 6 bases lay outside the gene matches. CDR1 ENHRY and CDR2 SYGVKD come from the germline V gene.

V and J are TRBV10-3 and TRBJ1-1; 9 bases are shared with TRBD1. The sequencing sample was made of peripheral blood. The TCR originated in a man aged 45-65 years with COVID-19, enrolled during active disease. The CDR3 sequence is CAITGTGRLNTEAFF. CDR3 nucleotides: TGTGCCATCACTGGGACAGGGAGGCTGAACACTGAAGCTTTCTTT.